This T cell receptor beta chain emerged from a study of T-cell memory formation after mild COVID-19. The CDR3 runs to 14 residues. V trimming: 6 bases; J trimming: 6 bases; junction bases outside the gene matches: 4. Germline values: CDR1 MNHEY, CDR2 SVGAGI. One entry per CDR3 protein results from TCRdb running MiXCR on the 5' RACE reads. Among around 300,000 distinct CDR3 sequences listed, approximately 19% were seen once. The source is a man aged 18-30 years who had mild COVID-19 (a few samples of this study predate the infection). Cell type and time point are not known. The chain recombines TRBV6-5 with TRBJ2-1; the match to TRBD1 covers 11 bases. What was sequenced was PBMCs or a T cell subset sorted from them (not recorded which). CDR3 region: CASSTGTGGNEQFF. DNA for the CDR3: TGTGCCAGCAGCACCGGGACAGGGGGCAATGAGCAGTTCTTC.